The source of this TCR beta chain is a study of vaccination effects on CD4 cells after COVID-19. Overall study results and limits: For convalescents, most of the spike-reactive clones seen post-vaccine were new vaccine-induced clones.

Germline loops: CDR1 KGHSH, CDR2 LQKENI. V was shortened by 2 bases and J by 1 base, with 5 bases between the two germline ends. The CDR3 is made up of 14 amino acids. Of note for this clone: Its antigen is unknown.

Ahead of sequencing, the ViraFEST assay grew antigen-specific CD4+ T cells using viral peptide pools. After less than 11 days in culture, the CD4+ T cells were isolated. The person's infection with SARS-CoV-2, confirmed by PCR, took place between March and December 2020. With approximately 11 ug/ml peptides and about 9.5 IU/ml IL-2, over 1.5 million PBMC per well were cultured. Cultures got half-medium changes with IL-2 on days 3 and 7. Sequencing was performed with immunoSEQ multiplex PCR; in TCRdb, only in-frame clones are kept and a portion is missing. The sample consists of around 47,000 clones, around 75% of them appearing once.

The specimen was CD4+ T cells from PBMCs cultured with a peptide pool, collected before COVID-19 vaccination. V is TRBV18 and J is TRBJ1-4; unclear D gene. This TCR was recovered from a human donor who had a prior SARS-CoV-2 infection. The CDR3 coding sequence is TGTGCCAGCTCACCAAGTAGAACTAATGAAAAACTGTTTTTT. This codes for CASSPSRTNEKLFF.